This record covers a single TCR beta chain. Germline values: CDR1 MNHNY, CDR2 SVGAGI (reference sequence). This CDR3 comprises 9 residues. Deletions cut 11 bases from V and 11 bases from J, with 13 bases between. The sample originates from a study of T cell repertoires in cytomegalovirus infection. TCRdb re-called the reads through MiXCR, storing one row per CDR3 protein. The repertoire includes some 300,000 distinct CDR3 sequences, approximately 13% of them detected once, and roughly 9.7% sits in the top ten. V gene TRBV6-6 combines with J gene TRBJ2-7; the D gene is possibly TRBD1 (7 bases). The sequenced sample was PBMCs. The sequence derives from a human donor in good health (CMV status not recorded). Some clones in this sample may be carry-over from other donors' samples. CDR3 sequence reads: CAETGEEYF. The CDR3 DNA reads as TGTGCCGAAACAGGGGAGGAGTACTTC.